This TCR beta chain is drawn from a study of cytomegalovirus exposure and HLA in healthy donors. Broader study findings: Evidence from a later analysis indicated that most CMV-associated TCR beta chains looked HLA-restricted.

This clone turned up a few times. Antigen specificity is unknown. Primers included in the PCR were 60 Vbeta and 13 Jbeta primers. Libraries were prepared by immunoSEQ multiplex PCR; TCRdb keeps only in-frame clonotypes and omits some of them. The data hold approximately 100,000 clones, with approximately 68% observed a single time. The receptor was isolated from a young woman in good health and CMV-seropositive. The sequenced material came from PBMCs.

CDR3 residues: CASSHGTSGGNYEQYF. CDR3 coding DNA: TGTGCCAGCAGCCATGGGACTAGCGGGGGAAACTACGAGCAGTACTTC. This sequence joins TRBV4-2 and TRBJ2-7, with 14 bases matching TRBD2. The CDR3 has 16 amino acids. The J segment lost 3 bases and the V segment lost 3 bases, leaving 4 bases of the junction unmatched. The germline V gene encodes CDR1 LGHNA and CDR2 YNFKEQ.